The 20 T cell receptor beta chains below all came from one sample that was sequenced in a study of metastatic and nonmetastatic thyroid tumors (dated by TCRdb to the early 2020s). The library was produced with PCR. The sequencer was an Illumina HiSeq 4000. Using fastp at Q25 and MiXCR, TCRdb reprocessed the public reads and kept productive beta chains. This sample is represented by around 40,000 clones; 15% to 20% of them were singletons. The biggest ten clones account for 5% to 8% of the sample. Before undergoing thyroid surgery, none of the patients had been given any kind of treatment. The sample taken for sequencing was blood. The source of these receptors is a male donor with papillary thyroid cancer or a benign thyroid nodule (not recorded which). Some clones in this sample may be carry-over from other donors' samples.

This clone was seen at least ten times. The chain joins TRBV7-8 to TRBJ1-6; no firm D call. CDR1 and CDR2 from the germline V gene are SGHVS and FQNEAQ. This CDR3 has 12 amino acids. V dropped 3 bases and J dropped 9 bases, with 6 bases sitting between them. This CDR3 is CASSLGSSPLHF. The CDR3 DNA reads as TGTGCCAGCAGCTTGGGGAGTTCACCCCTCCACTTT.

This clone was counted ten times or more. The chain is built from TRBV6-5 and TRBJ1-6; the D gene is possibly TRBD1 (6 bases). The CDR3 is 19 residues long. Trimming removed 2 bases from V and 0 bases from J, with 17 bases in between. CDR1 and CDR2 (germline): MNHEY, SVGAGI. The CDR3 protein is CASSYAKQRGSSYNSPLHF. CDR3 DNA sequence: TGTGCCAGCAGTTACGCGAAACAAAGGGGGAGCTCCTATAATTCACCCCTCCACTTT.

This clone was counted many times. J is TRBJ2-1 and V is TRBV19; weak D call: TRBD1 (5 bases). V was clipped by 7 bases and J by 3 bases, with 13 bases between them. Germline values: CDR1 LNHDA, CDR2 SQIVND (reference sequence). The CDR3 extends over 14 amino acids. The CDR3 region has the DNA TGTGCCAGTAAATTTGGGGCAGTCTACAATGAGCAGTTCTTC. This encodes CASKFGAVYNEQFF.

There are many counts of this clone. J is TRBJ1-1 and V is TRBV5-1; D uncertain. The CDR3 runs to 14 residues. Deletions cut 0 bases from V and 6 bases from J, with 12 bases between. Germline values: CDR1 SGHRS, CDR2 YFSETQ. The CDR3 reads CASSLVREVSEAFF. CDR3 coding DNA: TGCGCCAGCAGCTTGGTGCGGGAGGTTTCTGAAGCTTTCTTT.

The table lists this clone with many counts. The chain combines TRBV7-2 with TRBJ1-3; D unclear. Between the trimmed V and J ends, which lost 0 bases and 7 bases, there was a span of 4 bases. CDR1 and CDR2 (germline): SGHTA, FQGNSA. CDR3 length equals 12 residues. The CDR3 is CASSLAVNTIYF. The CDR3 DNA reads TGTGCCAGCAGCTTAGCGGTTAACACCATATATTTT.

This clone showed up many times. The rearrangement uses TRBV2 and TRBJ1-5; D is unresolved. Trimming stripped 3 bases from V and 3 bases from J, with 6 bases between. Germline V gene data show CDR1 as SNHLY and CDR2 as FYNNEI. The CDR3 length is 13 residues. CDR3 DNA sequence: TGTGCCAGCAGTGACGACAACAATCAGCCCCAGCATTTT. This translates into CASSDDNNQPQHF.

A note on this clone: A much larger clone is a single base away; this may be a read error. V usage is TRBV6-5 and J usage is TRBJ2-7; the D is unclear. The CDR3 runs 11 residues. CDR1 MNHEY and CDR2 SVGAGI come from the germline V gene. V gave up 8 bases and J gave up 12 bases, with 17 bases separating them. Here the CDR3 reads CASVPSGRVYF. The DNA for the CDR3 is TGTGCCAGCGTTCCATCTGGCAGAGTGTACTTC.

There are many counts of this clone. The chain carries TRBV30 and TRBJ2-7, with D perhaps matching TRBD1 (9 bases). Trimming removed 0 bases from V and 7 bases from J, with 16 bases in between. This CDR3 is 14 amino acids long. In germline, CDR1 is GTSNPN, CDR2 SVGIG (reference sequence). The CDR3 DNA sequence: TGTGCCTGGAGTGTAGTAGCGGGACAGGGAGAGCAGTACTTC. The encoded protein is CAWSVVAGQGEQYF.

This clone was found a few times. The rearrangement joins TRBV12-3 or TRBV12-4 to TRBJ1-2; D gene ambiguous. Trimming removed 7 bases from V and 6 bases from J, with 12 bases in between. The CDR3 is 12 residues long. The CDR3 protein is CASIQQRHGYTF. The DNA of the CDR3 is TGTGCCAGCATCCAGCAGAGGCATGGCTACACCTTC.

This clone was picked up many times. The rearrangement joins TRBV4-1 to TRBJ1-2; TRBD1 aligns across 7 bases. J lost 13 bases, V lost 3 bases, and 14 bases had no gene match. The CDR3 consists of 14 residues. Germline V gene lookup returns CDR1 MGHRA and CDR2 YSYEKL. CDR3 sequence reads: CASSQGPGQRISTF. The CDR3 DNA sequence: TGCGCCAGCAGCCAGGGTCCGGGACAGAGAATCTCCACCTTC.

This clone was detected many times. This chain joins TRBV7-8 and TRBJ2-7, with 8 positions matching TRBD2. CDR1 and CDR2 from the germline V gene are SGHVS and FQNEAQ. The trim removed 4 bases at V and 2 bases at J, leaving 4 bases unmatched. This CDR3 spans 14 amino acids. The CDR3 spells CASSSGGATYEQYF. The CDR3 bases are TGTGCCAGCAGCTCGGGGGGGGCGACCTACGAGCAGTACTTC.

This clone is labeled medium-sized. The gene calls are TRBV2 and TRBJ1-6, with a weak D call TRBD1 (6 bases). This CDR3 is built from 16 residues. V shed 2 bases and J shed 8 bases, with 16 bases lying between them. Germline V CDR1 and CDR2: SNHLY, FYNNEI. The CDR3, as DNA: TGTGCCAGCAGTGAATCGGAGACAGGCTCTTATTCACCCCTCCACTTT. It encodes CASSESETGSYSPLHF.

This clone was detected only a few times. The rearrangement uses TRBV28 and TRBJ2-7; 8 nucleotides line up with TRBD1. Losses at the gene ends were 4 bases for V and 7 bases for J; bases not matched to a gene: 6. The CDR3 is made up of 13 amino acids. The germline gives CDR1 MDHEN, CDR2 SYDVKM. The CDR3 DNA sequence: TGTGCCAGCAGTTCGACAGGGGTCGGAGAGCAGTACTTC. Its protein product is CASSSTGVGEQYF.

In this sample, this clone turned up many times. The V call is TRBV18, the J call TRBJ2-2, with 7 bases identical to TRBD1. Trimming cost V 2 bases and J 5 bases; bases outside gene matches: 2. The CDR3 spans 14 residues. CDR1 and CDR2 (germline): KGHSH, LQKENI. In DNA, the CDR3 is TGTGCCAGCTCACCAGACAGGGTTACCGGGGAGCTGTTTTTT. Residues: CASSPDRVTGELFF.

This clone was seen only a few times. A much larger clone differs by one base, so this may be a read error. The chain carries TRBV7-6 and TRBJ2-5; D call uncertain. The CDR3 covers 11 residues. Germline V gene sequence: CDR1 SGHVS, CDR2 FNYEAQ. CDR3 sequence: CASSKQGTQYF. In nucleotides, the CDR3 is TGTGCCAGCAGCAAACAAGGGACCCAGTACTTC.

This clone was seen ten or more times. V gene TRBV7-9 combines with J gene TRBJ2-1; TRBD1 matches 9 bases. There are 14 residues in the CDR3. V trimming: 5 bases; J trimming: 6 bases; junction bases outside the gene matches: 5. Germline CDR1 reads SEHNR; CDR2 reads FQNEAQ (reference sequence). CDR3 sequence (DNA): TGTGCCAGCAGCCCCCGGGACAGGGCCAATGAGCAGTTCTTC. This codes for CASSPRDRANEQFF.

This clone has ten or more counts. Here the CDR3 reads CASSTTGTASAEAFF. For the CDR3, the DNA is TGTGCCAGCAGCACAACCGGGACCGCATCTGCTGAAGCTTTCTTT. V is TRBV5-6 and J is TRBJ1-1; D possibly corresponds to TRBD1 (5 bases). From germline, CDR1 is SGHDT and CDR2 YYEEEE. The CDR3 sequence is 15 residues long. The V and J ends lost 4 bases and 6 bases respectively, with 19 bases between them.

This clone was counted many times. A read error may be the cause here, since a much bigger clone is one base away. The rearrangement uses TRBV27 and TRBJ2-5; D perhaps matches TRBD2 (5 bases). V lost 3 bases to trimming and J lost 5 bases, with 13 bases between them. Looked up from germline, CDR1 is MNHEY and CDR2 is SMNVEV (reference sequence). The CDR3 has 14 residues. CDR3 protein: CASSFGLAIETQYF. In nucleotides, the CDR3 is TGTGCCAGCAGTTTTGGACTCGCAATCGAGACCCAGTACTTC.

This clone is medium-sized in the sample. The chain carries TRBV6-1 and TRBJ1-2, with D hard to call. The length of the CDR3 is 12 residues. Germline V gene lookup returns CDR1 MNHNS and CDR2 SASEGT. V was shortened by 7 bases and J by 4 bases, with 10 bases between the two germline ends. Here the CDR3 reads CASTIEGYGYTF. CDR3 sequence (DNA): TGTGCCAGCACTATTGAGGGCTATGGCTACACCTTC.

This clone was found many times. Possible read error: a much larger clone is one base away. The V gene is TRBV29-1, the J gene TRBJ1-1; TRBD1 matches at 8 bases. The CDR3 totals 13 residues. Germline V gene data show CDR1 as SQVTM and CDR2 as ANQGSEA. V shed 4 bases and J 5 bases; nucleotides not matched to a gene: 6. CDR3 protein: CSVVGQGRTEAFF. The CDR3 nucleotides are TGCAGCGTTGTAGGACAGGGAAGAACTGAAGCTTTCTTT.